This record covers a single T cell receptor beta chain. The sample belongs to a study of T cells after yellow fever vaccination. Overall study: For low cell numbers, libraries were made with SMART-Seq v4 Ultra Low Input.

Germline V gene lookup returns CDR1 ENHRY and CDR2 SYGVKD. The CDR3 is 11 amino acids. V lost 11 bases, J lost 2 bases, and 10 bases lay in between. TCRdb re-called the 5' RACE reads through MiXCR, storing one row per CDR3 protein. The data show about 340,000 distinct CDR3 sequences, with approximately 12% seen just once and approximately 3.4% held by the top ten. This specimen was CD4+ T cells sorted from PBMCs, taken 15 days after the yellow fever booster vaccination. The rearrangement uses TRBV10-3 and TRBJ2-7; no firm D call. The origin of this receptor is a man aged 18 to 30 who received the YFV17D yellow fever vaccine. The CDR3 nucleotides are TGTGCCCCTTGTAGGGCCTACGAGCAGTACGTC. This gives the protein CAPCRAYEQYV.